This TCR beta chain appears in the sequencing data of a study of blood T cell repertoires in COVID-19. At the level of the study: Sources were T cells, B-cell-depleted T cells, or PBMCs; the material itself was cDNA or gDNA.

Original analysis: It was from reference gene primer amplification that nucleated cell counts were estimated. Measured with immunoSEQ multiplex PCR; TCRdb has only the in-frame clones, and not every one. Clonal size and the V and J genes are those of that table, whereas D and trimming came from the DNA. The table lists roughly 250,000 clones, approximately 91% of them singletons. The sequence was obtained from a woman aged 35 to 49 who had recovered from COVID-19. The specimen sequenced was peripheral blood.

The CDR3 bases are TGTGCCAGCACCCCCCCTTACAGGGATTCACCCCTCCACTTT. Its protein product is CASTPPYRDSPLHF. The rearrangement uses TRBV28 and TRBJ1-6; the D gene is possibly TRBD1 (6 bases). Trimming pared 7 bases from V and 8 bases from J, leaving 15 bases between. The CDR3 contains 14 residues. Germline lookup yields CDR1 MDHEN and CDR2 SYDVKM. The variable domain in full, completed from reference TRBV28 and TRBJ1-6, reads DVKVTQSSRYLVKRTGEKVFLECVQDMDHENMFWYRQDPGLGLRLIYFSYDVKMKEKGDIPEGYSVSREKKERFSLILESASTNQTSMYLCASTPPYRDSPLHFGNGTRLTVT.